A selection of T cell receptor beta chains follows, all from one sample in a study of human T cells and chemical hapten exposure. Using its own MiXCR run on the RACE reads, TCRdb lists one record per CDR3 protein. The sample lists 300,000 to 450,000 distinct CDR3 sequences, 4% to 6% seen once, with 2.6% in the top ten. Material: whole blood, obtained in connection with sensitization to the hapten diphenylcyclopropenone (DPC). The origin of the receptors is a woman aged 45-59 years with alopecia areata. Some clones in this sample may be carry-over from other donors' samples. The CDR3 runs from the conserved cysteine through the conserved F or W. A D gene is named only where the DNA matches it firmly. Clone size is shown for a subset of rows, as once, few, many or a class of expanded clone.

d_gene	abundance	v_gene	j_gene	CDR3aa	CDR3nt
TRBD2	many	TRBV6-6	TRBJ2-7	CASSIVAGGGYEQYF	TGTGCCAGCAGTATTGTAGCGGGAGGGGGATACGAGCAGTACTTC
TRBD2	-	TRBV6-1	TRBJ2-3	CASSEILAGGPGDTQYF	TGTGCCAGCAGTGAAATACTAGCGGGGGGGCCAGGAGATACGCAGTATTTT
-	few	TRBV30	TRBJ1-6	CAWTRSSYNSPLHF	TGTGCCTGGACCCGGAGCTCCTATAATTCACCCCTCCACTTT
-	many	TRBV7-9	TRBJ2-7	CASSLRDKAYEQYF	TGTGCCAGCAGCTTGCGGGACAAAGCCTACGAGCAGTACTTC
-	many	TRBV28	TRBJ2-5	CATGPGQLQETQYF	TGTGCCACCGGGCCGGGACAACTCCAAGAGACCCAGTACTTC
-	many	TRBV12-3/TRBV12-4	TRBJ2-2	CASSWMGEALTGELFF	TGTGCCAGCAGTTGGATGGGGGAGGCCCTCACCGGGGAGCTGTTTTTT
TRBD1	few	TRBV24-1	TRBJ2-1	CATSDWTGRGEQFF	TGTGCCACCAGTGATTGGACAGGCCGAGGTGAGCAGTTCTTC
-	many	TRBV19	TRBJ2-4	CASSPSDILAKNIQYF	TGTGCCAGTAGTCCCTCAGACATACTAGCCAAAAACATTCAGTACTTC
TRBD2	-	TRBV7-9	TRBJ2-1	CASSSVPTSGSNEQFF	TGTGCCAGCAGCTCCGTCCCGACTAGCGGGTCCAATGAGCAGTTCTTC
-	-	TRBV10-3	TRBJ1-1	CAIQSSPNTEAFF	TGTGCCATCCAATCCAGCCCGAACACTGAAGCTTTCTTT
TRBD1	-	TRBV29-1	TRBJ2-5	CSVQPGQERGETQYF	TGCAGCGTCCAACCGGGACAGGAACGAGGGGAGACCCAGTACTTC
-	many	TRBV27	TRBJ2-7	CASSAFFLHYEQYF	TGTGCCAGCAGCGCCTTTTTCCTCCACTACGAGCAGTACTTC
-	many	TRBV5-4	TRBJ1-2	CASSLWAVLKGYTF	TGTGCCAGCAGCTTGTGGGCAGTATTAAAAGGCTACACCTTC
-	-	TRBV4-3	TRBJ2-3	CASSQEISVGTDTQYF	TGCGCCAGCAGCCAAGAAATTAGCGTTGGCACAGATACGCAGTATTTT
TRBD1	-	TRBV19	TRBJ2-5	CASSIRGRQETQNF	TGTGCCAGTAGTATCAGGGGGCGTCAAGAGACCCAGAACTTC
TRBD2	-	TRBV7-2	TRBJ2-2	CASSLRLAGGGTGELFF	TGTGCCAGCAGCCTCCGGCTAGCGGGAGGGGGCACCGGGGAGCTGTTTTTT
-	-	TRBV5-1	TRBJ2-7	CASSLASDSSYEQYF	TGCGCCAGCAGCTTGGCCTCAGACAGCTCCTACGAGCAGTACTTC
-	many	TRBV21-1	TRBJ2-4	CASSIQYPGAGAKNIQYF	TGTGCCAGCAGCATCCAATATCCCGGGGCTGGAGCCAAAAACATTCAGTACTTC
TRBD2	many	TRBV10-3	TRBJ2-4	CAISEYRTSDNIQYF	TGTGCCATCAGTGAGTATAGGACTAGCGACAACATTCAGTACTTC
-	-	TRBV29-1	TRBJ2-1	CSVEGGAGLVEQFF	TGCAGCGTTGAAGGGGGGGCAGGGCTGGTTGAGCAGTTCTTC
-	many	TRBV18	TRBJ2-6	CASSPLSSGANVLTF	TGTGCCAGCTCGCCACTGTCGTCTGGGGCCAACGTCCTGACTTTC
-	few	TRBV24-1	TRBJ2-3	CATANDQGQSSTDTQYF	TGTGCCACCGCTAACGACCAAGGACAGTCTAGCACAGATACGCAGTATTTT
-	many	TRBV2	TRBJ1-5	CASSSSGAGNQPQHF	TGTGCCAGCAGTAGCTCGGGGGCAGGCAATCAGCCCCAGCATTTT
-	many	TRBV15	TRBJ2-2	CATSRDPGVGGELFF	TGTGCCACCAGCAGAGATCCGGGGGTAGGAGGGGAGCTGTTTTTT
TRBD2	few	TRBV20-1	TRBJ2-3	CSARDSGIATDTQYF	TGCAGTGCTAGGGATAGCGGGATCGCAACAGATACGCAGTATTTT
-	many	TRBV6-1	TRBJ1-2	CASSVPPSRANYGYTF	TGTGCCAGCAGTGTTCCCCCATCCAGAGCTAACTATGGCTACACCTTC
TRBD1	many	TRBV27	TRBJ1-6	CASRPGQLNSPLHF	TGTGCCAGCAGGCCGGGACAGCTGAATTCACCCCTCCACTTT
TRBD1	many	TRBV7-2	TRBJ2-3	CASSLTDRAGTDTQYF	TGTGCCAGCAGCTTAACGGACAGGGCGGGAACAGATACGCAGTATTTT
TRBD1	many	TRBV19	TRBJ2-5	CASTTGGRETQYF	TGTGCCAGTACCACAGGGGGCCGGGAGACCCAGTACTTC
-	many	TRBV4-2	TRBJ2-7	CASSPRTDYEQYF	TGTGCCAGCAGCCCCCGGACCGATTACGAGCAGTACTTC
-	-	TRBV7-2	TRBJ2-3	CASSLDGGPDTQYF	TGTGCCAGCAGCTTAGACGGGGGGCCAGATACGCAGTATTTT
TRBD1	many	TRBV5-6	TRBJ2-7	CASSLDRGYEQYF	TGTGCCAGCAGCTTGGACAGGGGTTACGAGCAGTACTTC
-	few	TRBV27	TRBJ1-5	CASRWGGALQPQHF	TGTGCCAGCAGATGGGGTGGAGCTCTTCAGCCCCAGCATTTT
-	few	TRBV6-1	TRBJ1-1	CASSVRSAWDEAFF	TGTGCCAGCAGTGTGAGGAGTGCGTGGGATGAAGCTTTCTTT
-	many	TRBV20-1	TRBJ2-3	CSASGTPNTDTQYF	TGCAGTGCTAGCGGGACTCCAAACACAGATACGCAGTATTTT
-	few	TRBV5-1	TRBJ2-3	CASSLGGEQDTQYF	TGCGCCAGCAGCTTAGGAGGGGAACAAGATACGCAGTATTTT
-	few	TRBV18	TRBJ1-2	CASSRGEKDYGYTF	TGTGCCAGCTCCCGGGGGGAGAAAGACTATGGCTACACCTTC
-	many	TRBV12-3/TRBV12-4	TRBJ1-1	CASSLIMTEAFF	TGTGCCAGCAGTTTAATTATGACTGAAGCTTTCTTT
-	many	TRBV27	TRBJ1-5	CASSSGIGQPQHF	TGTGCCAGCAGTTCGGGGATTGGTCAGCCCCAGCATTTT
TRBD2	few	TRBV28	TRBJ2-3	CATTPSLAGSSTDTQYF	TGTGCCACCACCCCCTCTCTAGCGGGATCTAGCACAGATACGCAGTATTTT
-	many	TRBV28	TRBJ2-1	CASSPSSVSYNEQFF	TGTGCCAGCAGTCCCTCTAGCGTGTCGTACAATGAGCAGTTCTTC
-	-	TRBV20-1	TRBJ1-2	CSASSSGTNYGYTF	TGCAGTGCTAGCTCATCAGGGACTAACTATGGCTACACCTTC
-	many	TRBV20-1	TRBJ2-3	CSARDLSRGDTQYF	TGCAGTGCCAGGGACCTCTCCCGGGGCGATACGCAGTATTTT
-	few	TRBV4-3	TRBJ2-7	CASSQVRWVGEQYF	TGCGCCAGCAGCCAAGTGCGGTGGGTCGGCGAGCAGTACTTC
-	many	TRBV7-2	TRBJ2-7	CASSLGSGQPYEQYF	TGTGCCAGCAGCTTAGGTTCAGGCCAACCCTACGAGCAGTACTTC
TRBD1	many	TRBV6-6	TRBJ1-1	CASWTGLTAFF	TGTGCCAGCTGGACAGGGTTAACGGCTTTCTTT